These 22 T cell receptor beta chains originate from one sample sequenced in a study of blood T cell repertoires in COVID-19. Produced via immunoSEQ multiplex PCR; TCRdb's table is partial and in-frame only. Of about 60,000 clones listed, roughly two thirds are singletons. Sequencing was carried out using peripheral blood. These receptors were obtained from a woman in her 70s with COVID-19, enrolled during active disease.

The rearrangement links TRBV6-1 to TRBJ2-7, with 9 bases fitting TRBD1. The CDR3 length is 14 residues. V was clipped by 3 bases and J by 3 bases; unmatched bases: 3. In germline, CDR1 is MNHNS, CDR2 SASEGT. In nucleotides, the CDR3 is TGTGCCAGCAGTGAGGACAGGGGAAACTACGAGCAGTACTTC. Protein product: CASSEDRGNYEQYF.

The chain has TRBV6-1 and TRBJ1-5; TRBD1 aligns across 7 bases. The CDR3 is 16 amino acids. Germline V lookup: CDR1 MNHNS, CDR2 SASEGT. V gave up 4 bases and J gave up 6 bases; unmatched junction bases: 12. The CDR3 DNA follows: TGTGCCAGCAGTGTTACAGGGGCGGGCCAGGGTCAGCCCCAGCATTTT. Its protein is CASSVTGAGQGQPQHF.

This clone has a single count. V gene TRBV14 combines with J gene TRBJ2-1; 9 nucleotides align to TRBD2. The CDR3 totals 16 residues. The junction had 13 bases not matched to a gene; V was cut back by 3 bases and J by 10 bases. Germline V CDR1 and CDR2: SGHDN, FVKESK. The CDR3 DNA reads as TGTGCCAGCAGCCACAACGGGCTAGCGGGATCCCTCGAGCAGTTCTTC. The encoded protein is CASSHNGLAGSLEQFF.

This clone occurred once. This chain uses TRBV7-8 with TRBJ1-2; D is unresolved. The CDR3 loop spans 15 amino acids. The germline V gene has CDR1 SGHVS and CDR2 FQNEAQ. Trimming removed 6 bases at V and 1 base at J, with 15 bases between. The CDR3 bases are TGTGCCAGCAGTTATTCCCCTCGGGGTAACTATGGCTACACCTTC. Amino acid sequence: CASSYSPRGNYGYTF.

J is TRBJ1-1 and V is TRBV12-3 or TRBV12-4, with 9 bases identical to TRBD1. Trimming removed 4 bases from V and 4 bases from J; junction bases left unmatched: 1. This CDR3 comprises 13 residues. The CDR3 DNA reads as TGTGCCAGCAGTTACAGGGGGCGCACTGAAGCTTTCTTT. Amino acids: CASSYRGRTEAFF.

The CDR3 sequence is CASRQVNTEAFF. DNA for the CDR3: TGTGCCAGCAGGCAGGTGAACACTGAAGCTTTCTTT. The chain couples TRBV2 to TRBJ1-1; D gene ambiguous. V lost 6 bases to trimming and J lost 0 bases, with 5 bases between them. Germline values: CDR1 SNHLY, CDR2 FYNNEI. There are 12 residues in the CDR3.

The rearrangement joins TRBV5-6 to TRBJ2-2; TRBD2 agrees at 12 bases. CDR3 length: 18 amino acids. CDR1 SGHDT and CDR2 YYEEEE come from the germline V gene. With 3 bases clipped from V and 5 bases from J, the junction kept 11 bases outside the gene matches. The CDR3 protein is CASSSQTSGGRGTGELFF. The DNA for the CDR3 is TGTGCCAGCAGCTCCCAGACTAGCGGGGGCCGTGGTACCGGGGAGCTGTTTTTT.

A few counts support this clone. In the same sample, other DNA sequences code for this CDR3. The rearrangement links TRBV5-1 to TRBJ2-5; 10 bases match TRBD2. The ends lost 0 bases at V and 4 bases at J; junction bases unmatched: 3. There are 15 residues in the CDR3. Germline V lookup: CDR1 SGHRS, CDR2 YFSETQ. The CDR3 loop reads CASSLVAGGPETQYF. The CDR3 DNA reads as TGCGCCAGCAGCTTGGTAGCGGGGGGCCCAGAGACCCAGTACTTC.

This clone was observed a handful of times. The CDR3 reads CASTRGWDPIMNTEAFF. CDR3 coding DNA: TGTGCCAGCACCCGGGGGTGGGACCCTATCATGAACACTGAAGCTTTCTTT. The chain uses TRBV7-9 and TRBJ1-1; tentatively, D is TRBD1 (5 bases). The CDR3 extends over 17 amino acids. Deletions cut 7 bases from V and 0 bases from J, with 21 bases between. Germline CDR1 and CDR2: SEHNR and FQNEAQ (reference sequence).

The chain combines TRBV5-4 with TRBJ1-2, with 7 bases fitting TRBD1. V dropped 4 bases and J dropped 2; count of bases not matched to a gene: 5. Germline values: CDR1 SGHNT, CDR2 YYREEE (reference sequence). The CDR3 loop spans 14 amino acids. The CDR3 nucleotides read TGTGCCAGCAGCGCGCCGGGACAGAACTATGGCTACACCTTC. Its translation is CASSAPGQNYGYTF.

The rearrangement uses TRBV24-1 and TRBJ1-2; 9 bases line up with TRBD1. In germline, CDR1 is KGHDR, CDR2 SFDVKD. The CDR3 is 13 residues long. V shed 0 bases, J shed 8 bases, and the junction held 0 bases outside the gene matches. The CDR3 nucleotides are TGTGCCACCAGTGATTTGGGACAGGGGGGCTACACCTTC. This sequence encodes CATSDLGQGGYTF.

The chain has TRBV11-1 and TRBJ2-1; the match to TRBD2 covers 8 bases. CDR3 length: 14 residues. V shed 5 bases, J shed 7 bases, and the junction held 7 bases outside the gene matches. The germline V gene has CDR1 SGHAT and CDR2 FQDESV (reference sequence). The CDR3 loop reads CASSRTGGLNEQFF. The CDR3 region has the DNA TGTGCCAGCAGCCGGACGGGAGGGCTAAATGAGCAGTTCTTC.

This clone is medium-sized (0.01 to 0.1%) in the sample. The chain combines TRBV27 with TRBJ2-1, with D perhaps TRBD1 (5 bases). CDR1 is MNHEY and CDR2 is SMNVEV in the germline V gene (reference sequence). The CDR3 runs to 16 residues. Trimming stripped 6 bases from V and 1 base from J, with 16 bases between. This CDR3 is CASSPDMSTSYNEQFF. The DNA of the CDR3 is TGTGCCAGCAGCCCGGACATGAGTACGTCCTACAATGAGCAGTTCTTC.

This clone was found a few times. The chain uses TRBV10-3 and TRBJ2-2; TRBD1 might be the D (6 bases). V shed 3 bases and J shed 0 bases, with 11 bases lying between them. There are 16 residues in the CDR3. Germline values: CDR1 ENHRY, CDR2 SYGVKD. CDR3 in DNA: TGTGCCATCAGTGATCCTGGGGGCTCGAACACCGGGGAGCTGTTTTTT. Its translation is CAISDPGGSNTGELFF.

This chain uses TRBV28 with TRBJ1-2, with unresolved D. Trimming took off 4 bases at V and 1 base at J, with 7 bases between the two ends. This CDR3 has 13 amino acids. Per the germline V gene, CDR1 is MDHEN and CDR2 is SYDVKM. Here the CDR3 reads CASSSGDNYGYTF. The CDR3 DNA reads TGTGCCAGCAGTTCGGGAGATAACTATGGCTACACCTTC.

Details on this clone: Other DNA variants within this sample encode the same CDR3. This rearrangement joins TRBV29-1 to TRBJ1-1, with 7 bases lining up with TRBD1. The trim removed 5 bases at V and 4 bases at J, leaving 4 bases unmatched. This CDR3 is 12 amino acids long. Germline V gives CDR1 SQVTM, CDR2 ANQGSEA. The DNA of the CDR3 is TGCAGCGTTACACAGGGGTTCACTGAAGCTTTCTTT. Translated, it gives CSVTQGFTEAFF.

As to this clone: Other DNA sequences of this sample code for an identical CDR3. The chain carries TRBV5-1 and TRBJ2-5, with 11 bases lining up with TRBD2. Germline CDR1 SGHRS, CDR2 YFSETQ. CDR3 length: 15 residues. V was clipped by 0 bases and J by 4 bases; unmatched bases: 2. The CDR3 DNA reads as TGCGCCAGCAGCTTGGTAGCGGGGGGGCCAGAGACCCAGTACTTC. This translates into CASSLVAGGPETQYF.

The CDR3 is CASSHWGAVRVEETQYF. CDR3 nucleotides: TGTGCCAGCAGCCACTGGGGAGCGGTACGGGTCGAGGAGACCCAGTACTTC. The chain employs TRBV3-1 (or the pseudogene TRBV3-2) and TRBJ2-5, with D perhaps TRBD2 (5 bases). V was trimmed by 3 bases and J by 5 bases, leaving 22 bases between them. Germline CDR1 reads LGHDT; CDR2 reads YNNKEL (reference sequence). The CDR3 extends over 17 amino acids.

The rearrangement uses TRBV2 and TRBJ2-6; D gene unclear. The CDR3 length is 13 residues. V shed 8 bases and J shed 4 bases, with 9 bases lying between them. The germline V gene encodes CDR1 SNHLY and CDR2 FYNNEI. The CDR3 nucleotides are TGTGCCAGCCTCCTCTCGGGGGCCAACGTCCTGACTTTC. It is translated as CASLLSGANVLTF.

The rearrangement joins TRBV24-1 to TRBJ2-2; 7 bases match TRBD1. The germline CDR1 and CDR2 sequences are KGHDR and SFDVKD. The CDR3 loop spans 14 amino acids. V shed 10 bases, J shed 6 bases, and the junction held 10 bases outside the gene matches. The CDR3 coding sequence is TGTGCCACTGAAGGGACAGCCGGCGCCGGGGAGCTGTTTTTT. Its protein product is CATEGTAGAGELFF.

The genes are TRBV19 and TRBJ1-1; 12 positions agree with TRBD1. CDR1 is LNHDA and CDR2 is SQIVND in the germline V gene (reference sequence). V shed 3 bases and J 10 bases; nucleotides not matched to a gene: 9. CDR3 length: 15 residues. CDR3 residues: CASSIGTGGQRGAFF. The CDR3, as DNA: TGTGCCAGTAGTATCGGGACAGGGGGCCAGCGGGGAGCTTTCTTT.

The rearrangement links TRBV14 to TRBJ1-6; TRBD1 is a possible D gene (5 bases). The CDR3 covers 15 residues. Germline values: CDR1 SGHDN, CDR2 FVKESK. The ends were cut back, 8 bases at V and 6 bases at J, with 17 bases in the middle. The CDR3 region is CASGGSGLFNSPLHF. CDR3 DNA sequence: TGTGCCAGCGGGGGTAGCGGACTTTTTAATTCACCCCTCCACTTT.